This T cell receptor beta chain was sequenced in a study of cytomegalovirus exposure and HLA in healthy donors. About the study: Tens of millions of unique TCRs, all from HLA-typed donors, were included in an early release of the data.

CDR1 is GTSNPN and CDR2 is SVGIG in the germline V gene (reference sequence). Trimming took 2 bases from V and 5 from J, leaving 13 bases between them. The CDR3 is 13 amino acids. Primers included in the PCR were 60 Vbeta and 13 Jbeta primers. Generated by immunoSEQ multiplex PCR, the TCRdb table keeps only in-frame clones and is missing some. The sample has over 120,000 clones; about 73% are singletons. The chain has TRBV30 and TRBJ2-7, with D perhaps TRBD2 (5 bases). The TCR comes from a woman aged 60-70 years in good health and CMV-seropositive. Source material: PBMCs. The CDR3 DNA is TGTGCCTGGAGTTTCCCTCGGCGGGACGAGCAGTACTTC. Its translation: CAWSFPRRDEQYF. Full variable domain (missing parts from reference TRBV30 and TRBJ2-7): SQTIHQWPATLVQPVGSPLSLECTVEGTSNPNLYWYRQAAGRGLQLLFYSVGIGQISSEVPQNLSASRPQDRQFILSSKKLLLSDSGFYLCAWSFPRRDEQYFGPGTRLTVT.